The clone carrying this TCR beta chain was observed a single time. The data derive from a study of cytomegalovirus exposure and HLA in healthy donors. CDR1 and CDR2 (germline): GTSNPN, SVGIG (reference sequence). This CDR3 comprises 13 residues. V lost 0 bases, J lost 6 bases, and 10 bases lay in between. PCR was performed using 60 Vbeta and 13 Jbeta primers. Only in-frame clones appear in the TCRdb table, and some are missing; sequencing was by immunoSEQ multiplex PCR. The sample lists about 64,000 clones; approximately 70% were seen once. Sequencing was carried out using PBMCs. The source is a male donor in good health and CMV-seropositive. V is TRBV30 and J is TRBJ2-3, with D maybe TRBD2 (6 bases). CDR3 residues: CAWSVGLMDTQYF. CDR3 nucleotide sequence: TGTGCCTGGAGTGTCGGACTAATGGATACGCAGTATTTT.